The clone carrying this TCR beta chain came up many times. TCRdb independently ran MiXCR on the 5' RACE reads; one entry per CDR3 protein. The sample shows fewer than 80,000 distinct CDR3 sequences, approximately 5.2% of them seen only once. This sample is part of a study of neurological immune-mediated disorders. The CDR3 covers 13 residues. Germline V gene lookup returns CDR1 SGHRS and CDR2 YFSETQ. V was shortened by 3 bases and J by 6 bases, with 12 bases between the two germline ends. This TCR came from a woman in her twenties or thirties with multiple sclerosis. The chain links TRBV5-1 to TRBJ2-5; D possibly uses TRBD1 or TRBD2 (5 bases each). The specimen was PBMCs. The CDR3 loop is CASSSGPGQTQYF. Written as DNA, the CDR3 is TGCGCCAGCAGCTCCGGGCCGGGACAGACCCAGTACTTC.